This T cell receptor (delta chain) was identified during a study of gamma-delta chains in newborns, infants, children (dated by TCRdb to the late 2010s). With regard to the full study: According to the title of the study, polyclonal expansion of innate gammadelta T cells immediately after birth is driven by microbial exposure. The study investigated how microbial exposure shaped innate gammadelta T cell populations in human newborns immediately after birth.

For this clone: There is no known antigen for this receptor. This may stem from a read error, because a much larger clone lies one nucleotide away. The sample holds other DNA sequences that translate to the same CDR3.

The sequencer was an Illumina MiSeq. In TCRdb, clones were called once more from the public reads by CATT, and rows of identical DNA were later combined. The sample profile shows 1,000 or so delta-chain clones; roughly 0.8% of them were found once. About 29% of the sample rests with the top ten. Via the germline V gene, CDR1 is TSWWSYY and CDR2 QGS. Measured from the cysteine to the phenylalanine, the CDR3 is 20 residues long. Kept here is only the CDR3 DNA, which spans 60 bases and is read in frame from base 1. The sequencing input was blood. This chain is built from TRDV1 and TRDJ1, and 8 bases in between align with TRDD3. The TCR originated in a child in good health. The nucleotides are TGCGCTCTTGGGGTCCCTAAGTACTGGGGGGCGTACTGGTACACCGATAAACTCATCTTT. The resulting protein is CALGVPKYWGAYWYTDKLIF.